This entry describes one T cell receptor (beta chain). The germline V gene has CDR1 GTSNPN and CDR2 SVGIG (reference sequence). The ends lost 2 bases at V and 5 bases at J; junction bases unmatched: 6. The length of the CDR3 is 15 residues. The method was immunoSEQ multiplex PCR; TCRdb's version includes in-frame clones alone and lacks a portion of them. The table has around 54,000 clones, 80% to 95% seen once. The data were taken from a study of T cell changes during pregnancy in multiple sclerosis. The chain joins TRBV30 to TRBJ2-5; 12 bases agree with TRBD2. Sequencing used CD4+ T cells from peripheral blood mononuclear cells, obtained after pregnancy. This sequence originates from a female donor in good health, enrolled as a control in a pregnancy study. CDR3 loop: CAWSPPTSGGETQYF. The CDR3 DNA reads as TGTGCCTGGAGTCCTCCGACTAGCGGGGGTGAGACCCAGTACTTC.